This TCR beta chain was recorded in a study of T cell changes during pregnancy in multiple sclerosis. Germline assignment: CDR1 SQVTM and CDR2 ANQGSEA. V lost 6 bases, J lost 1 base, and 8 bases stayed unmatched. This CDR3 is built from 14 residues. Clones were sequenced by immunoSEQ multiplex PCR, and TCRdb holds only the in-frame ones, with some missing. The table lists approximately 130,000 clones, roughly 95% of them singletons. Sequencing was performed on peripheral blood, taken after pregnancy. This chain uses TRBV29-1 with TRBJ2-7; 8 positions match TRBD2. The TCR sequence derives from a female donor with multiple sclerosis, enrolled in a pregnancy study. The DNA for the CDR3 is TGCAGCGTACGCACGGGAGGGGGGTCCTACGAGCAGTACTTC. It specifies CSVRTGGGSYEQYF.